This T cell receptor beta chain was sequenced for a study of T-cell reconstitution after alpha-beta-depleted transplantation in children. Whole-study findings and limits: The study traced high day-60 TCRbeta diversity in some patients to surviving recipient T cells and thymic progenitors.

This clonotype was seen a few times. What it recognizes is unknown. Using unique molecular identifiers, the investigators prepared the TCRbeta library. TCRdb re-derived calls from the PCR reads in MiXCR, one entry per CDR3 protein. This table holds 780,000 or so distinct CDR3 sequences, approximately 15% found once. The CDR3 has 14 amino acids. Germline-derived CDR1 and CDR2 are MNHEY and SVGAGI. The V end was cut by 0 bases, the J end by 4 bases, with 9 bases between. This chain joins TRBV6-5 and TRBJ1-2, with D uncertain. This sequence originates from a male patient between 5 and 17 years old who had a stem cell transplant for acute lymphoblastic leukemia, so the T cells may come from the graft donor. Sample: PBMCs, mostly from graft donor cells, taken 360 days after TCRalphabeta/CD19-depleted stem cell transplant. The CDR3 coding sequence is TGTGCCAGCAGTTACTCAGAGGACCGCTATGGCTACACCTTC. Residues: CASSYSEDRYGYTF.